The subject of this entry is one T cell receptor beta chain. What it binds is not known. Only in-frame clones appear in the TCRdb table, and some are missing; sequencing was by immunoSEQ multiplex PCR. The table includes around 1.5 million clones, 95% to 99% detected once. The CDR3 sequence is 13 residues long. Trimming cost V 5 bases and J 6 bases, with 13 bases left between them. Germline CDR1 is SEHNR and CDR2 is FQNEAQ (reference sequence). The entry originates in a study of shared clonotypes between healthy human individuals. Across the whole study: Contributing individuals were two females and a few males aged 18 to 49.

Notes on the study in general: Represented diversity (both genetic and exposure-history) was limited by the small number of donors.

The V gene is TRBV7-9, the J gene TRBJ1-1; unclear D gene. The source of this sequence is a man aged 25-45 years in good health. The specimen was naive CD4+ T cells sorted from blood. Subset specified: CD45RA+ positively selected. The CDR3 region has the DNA TGTGCCAGCAGCCCAATCGCGGAGTCTGAAGCTTTCTTT. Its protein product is CASSPIAESEAFF.